This T cell receptor (beta chain) was recovered during a study of T cell repertoires in MIS-A myocarditis. The V gene lost 6 bases and the J gene lost 6 bases, with 17 bases spanning the gap. CDR1 and CDR2 (germline): SQVTM, ANQGSEA. This CDR3 comprises 13 residues. TCRdb keeps only in-frame clones here, not all; method: immunoSEQ multiplex PCR. The sample contains 10,000 to 12,000 clones, 65% to 90% of which appear only once. Sequencing used right ventricle heart tissue obtained at autopsy. The chain is built from TRBV29-1 and TRBJ1-2; tentatively, D is TRBD1 (5 bases). The sequence was collected from a man between 18 and 29 years old with fulminant myocarditis from multisystem inflammatory syndrome in adults (MIS-A) after COVID-19. CDR3 sequence (DNA): TGCAGCGTCACCCAGAGGGCAGGGAATGGCTACACCTTC. Its protein product is CSVTQRAGNGYTF.